This T cell receptor beta chain was captured in a study of T cell responses to AZD1222 COVID-19 vaccine. Study results and caveats: Clonal diversity was possibly underestimated, and white British individuals and females predominated among donors. Only six people who got AZD1222 tested seropositive at baseline. Sampled repertoires all dated from after the peak T cell response.

Sequencing was performed with immunoSEQ multiplex PCR; in TCRdb, only in-frame clones are kept and a portion is missing. Of about 90,000 clones listed, about 90% are singletons. CDR1 and CDR2 from the germline V gene are LNHDA and SQIVND (reference sequence). The CDR3 has 15 residues. V lost 6 bases, J lost 1 base, and 15 bases lay in between. As concerns this clone: Its antigen is undetermined.

The rearrangement uses TRBV19 and TRBJ1-1; a weak D match, TRBD1 (5 bases). The clonotype was recovered from an adult in good health. The material was peripheral blood, obtained on day 0 of MenACWY control vaccination. CDR3: CASSMTAGWNTEAFF. CDR3 nucleotide sequence: TGTGCCAGTAGCATGACAGCGGGTTGGAACACTGAAGCTTTCTTT.